This T cell receptor (beta chain) is drawn from a study of cytomegalovirus exposure and HLA in healthy donors. Findings of the study overall: With DRB1 most and HLA-C fewest, TCR association rates differed between HLA loci in a later analysis. The likely explanation for a cluster of highly shared sequence variants was sequencing artifact.

Regarding this clone: Its target is not known.

A multiplex PCR was run with 60 Vbeta primers and 13 Jbeta primers. Using immunoSEQ multiplex PCR, the repertoire was profiled, and TCRdb retains in-frame clones only, with some absent. Among around 180,000 clones, about four fifths were seen once, and the ten largest hold about 0.5%. Material for sequencing was PBMCs. This receptor was taken from a woman between 50 and 59 years old in good health and CMV-seronegative.

The CDR3 nucleotides read TGTGCCAGCAGTCAAGATGCGGTCTGGGCGGGAGCTACCACAGATACGCAGTATTTT. This sequence encodes CASSQDAVWAGATTDTQYF. The rearrangement links TRBV6-1 to TRBJ2-3, with 7 bases matching TRBD2. This CDR3 is 19 amino acids long. The germline gives CDR1 MNHNS, CDR2 SASEGT. V was clipped by 5 bases and J by 2 bases; unmatched bases: 19.